The entry that follows covers one TCR beta chain sequence. This specimen belongs to a study of blood T cell repertoires in COVID-19. Study at large: Acute-phase and convalescent COVID-19 samples originated in the United States, Italy and Spain.

Germline CDR1 GTSNPN, CDR2 SVGIG (reference sequence). Trimming at V came to 2 bases and at J to 2 bases, leaving 3 bases not matched to a gene. The CDR3 spans 14 residues. Original processing notes: Estimates of nucleated cell counts were drawn from the amplification of reference gene primers. Sequencing used immunoSEQ multiplex PCR; TCRdb keeps in-frame clones, though not all of them. Clone size and V and J calls were adopted from that table, with D and trimming inferred from the DNA. This table has 650,000 to 800,000 clones, around 89% appearing once. This chain connects TRBV30 to TRBJ2-3; TRBD2 aligns across 8 bases. The TCR comes from a young woman with acute or convalescent COVID-19. The sample was peripheral blood. The CDR3 loop is CAWSSGGITDTQYF. For the CDR3, the DNA is TGTGCCTGGAGTAGCGGGGGAATCACAGATACGCAGTATTTT.